What follows are 32 T cell receptor beta chains derived from one specimen sequenced in a study of neurological immune-mediated disorders. TCRdb processed the 5' RACE reads anew with MiXCR; each CDR3 protein has one entry. The sample yields under 80,000 distinct CDR3 sequences, about 4% seen once. Sequenced material: PBMCs. These receptors all stem from a man under 40 with multiple sclerosis.

This clonotype was seen at least ten times. The CDR3 here is CSARAPGQGSYEQYF. Here the CDR3 DNA reads TGCAGTGCTAGAGCCCCAGGGCAAGGATCCTACGAGCAGTACTTC. The rearrangement uses TRBV20-1 and TRBJ2-7, with D perhaps TRBD1 (5 bases). V gave up 1 base and J gave up 1 base, with 14 bases separating them. This CDR3 is 15 amino acids long. Germline V gene sequence: CDR1 DFQATT, CDR2 SNEGSKA (reference sequence).

This clonotype was seen ten or more times. At one end the junction does not follow the germline gene, possibly because of a read error. This chain uses TRBV20-1 with TRBJ1-5; 8 bases are a match to TRBD1. Germline CDR1 is DFQATT and CDR2 is SNEGSKA (reference sequence). CDR3 length equals 18 residues. The CDR3 protein is CSARDPDLGRGLDQPQNF. The CDR3 DNA reads TGCAGTGCTAGAGATCCAGACCTAGGCAGGGGGCTGGATCAGCCCCAGAATTTT.

This clonotype was recorded at least ten times. This chain joins TRBV6-5 and TRBJ2-7, with 7 bases fitting TRBD2. CDR1 is MNHEY and CDR2 is SVGAGI in the germline V gene. V shed 2 bases, J shed 0 bases, and the junction held 1 base outside the gene matches. There are 14 residues in the CDR3. CDR3: CASSYGTNSYEQYF. The CDR3 coding sequence is TGTGCCAGCAGTTACGGGACTAACTCCTACGAGCAGTACTTC.

This clonotype occurred many times. The chain uses TRBV11-3 and TRBJ2-1; possible D gene TRBD1, 6 bases. Germline CDR1 SGHNT, CDR2 YENEEA. CDR3 length equals 13 residues. Trimming removed 3 bases at V and 5 bases at J, with 8 bases between. CDR3 protein: CASSLTGDNEQFF. DNA of the CDR3: TGTGCCAGCAGCTTGACAGGAGACAATGAGCAGTTCTTC.

A few counts support this clonotype. Germline and junction disagree at one end, which may indicate a read error. V and J are TRBV5-6 and TRBJ1-5; D possibly corresponds to TRBD1 (6 bases). Germline loops: CDR1 SGHDT, CDR2 YYEEEE. The CDR3 is 15 amino acids. The chain's CDR3 is CASSFHPGVGQPQNF. In nucleotides, the CDR3 is TGTGCCAGCAGCTTCCACCCAGGGGTAGGGCAGCCCCAGAATTTT.

As concerns this clonotype: The junction and the germline gene differ at one end; a read error may be behind it. J is TRBJ1-5 and V is TRBV20-1; no definite D call. Germline CDR1 DFQATT, CDR2 SNEGSKA (reference sequence). This CDR3 has 15 amino acids. CDR3 DNA: TGCAGTGCTAGATTGTCAGGAGATAGCAATCAGCCCAAGCATTTT. Its protein product is CSARLSGDSNQPKHF.

This clonotype has a count of ten or more. The chain carries TRBV2 and TRBJ2-4; TRBD1 is a possible D gene (6 bases). The length of the CDR3 is 15 residues. Germline-derived CDR1 and CDR2 are SNHLY and FYNNEI. V was pared by 4 bases and J by 6 bases, with 16 bases between. CDR3 sequence: CASSGTEPRVNIQYF. The CDR3 DNA sequence: TGTGCCAGCAGTGGGACAGAGCCTCGAGTAAACATTCAGTACTTC.

This clonotype was found many times. This chain uses TRBV4-3 with TRBJ2-5, with D perhaps assigned TRBD1 or TRBD2 (5 bases each). Germline CDR1 and CDR2: LGHNA and YSLEER. The CDR3 has 14 residues. V was clipped by 1 base and J by 4 bases, with 10 bases between them. The chain's CDR3 is CASSQVGDPETQYF. The CDR3 DNA sequence: TGCGCCAGCAGCCAAGTAGGGGACCCAGAGACCCAGTACTTC.

This clonotype showed up many times. This chain connects TRBV5-1 to TRBJ1-6, with D maybe TRBD1 (5 bases). The V end lost 7 bases, the J end lost 14 bases, and 22 bases lay between the germline ends. The CDR3 has 14 amino acids. Germline V CDR1 and CDR2: SGHRS, YFSETQ. The CDR3 DNA sequence: TGCGCCAGCTACTTGGGACCGAAAGACGATACCCTCCACTTT. As protein: CASYLGPKDDTLHF. The whole variable domain, remainder taken from reference TRBV5-1 and TRBJ1-6, is KAGVTQTPRYLIKTRGQQVTLSCSPISGHRSVSWYQQTPGQGLQFLFEYFSETQRNKGNFPGRFSGRQFSNSRSEMNVSTLELGDSALYLCASYLGPKDDTLHFGNGTRLTVT.

This clonotype was observed many times. The chain employs TRBV11-2 and TRBJ1-1, with D tentatively TRBD1 (6 bases). The CDR3 covers 15 residues. Between the trimmed V and J ends, which lost 4 bases and 4 bases, there was a span of 16 bases. Germline V gene data show CDR1 as SGHAT and CDR2 as FQNNGV. The CDR3 sequence: CASSWRQGWGTEAFF. DNA for the CDR3: TGTGCCAGCAGCTGGCGGCAGGGGTGGGGCACTGAAGCTTTCTTT.

Ten or more counts support this clonotype. The chain joins TRBV6-1 to TRBJ2-7, with D perhaps TRBD2 (5 bases). V lost 2 bases and J 7 bases, leaving 12 bases between the germline ends. This CDR3 region has 13 residues. Germline values: CDR1 MNHNS, CDR2 SASEGT. The CDR3 DNA reads as TGTGCCAGCAGTGAAAGGGTATCGGGGGAGCAGTACTTC. Protein product: CASSERVSGEQYF.

This clonotype was observed many times. The chain has TRBV5-6 and TRBJ2-7; D is possibly TRBD1 (6 bases). Trimming shortened V by 1 base and J by 0 bases, and 11 bases separated the two germline ends. Germline-derived CDR1 and CDR2 are SGHDT and YYEEEE. This CDR3 is built from 15 residues. The CDR3 protein is CASSLPTGSSYEQYF. CDR3 in DNA: TGTGCCAGCAGCTTGCCGACAGGAAGCTCCTACGAGCAGTACTTC.

This clonotype was seen ten or more times. The chain has TRBV9 and TRBJ2-2, with D tentatively TRBD2 (6 bases). In germline, CDR1 is SGDLS, CDR2 YYNGEE. This CDR3 contains 13 residues. Trimming stripped 2 bases from V and 6 bases from J, with 8 bases between. The CDR3 DNA is TGTGCCAGCAGCGTCGGGGGACCCGGGGAGCTGTTTTTT. It codes for CASSVGGPGELFF.

At least ten counts were recorded for this clonotype. The rearrangement uses TRBV10-2 and TRBJ2-7; D call uncertain. Germline loops: CDR1 WSHSY, CDR2 SAAADI. Trimming took off 4 bases at V and 4 bases at J, with 8 bases between the two ends. This CDR3 has 12 amino acids. CDR3 sequence (DNA): TGCGCCAGCAGTGCTGGGGTGTACGAGCAGTACTTC. Translation gives CASSAGVYEQYF.

This clonotype was detected ten times or more. The chain combines TRBV12-3 or TRBV12-4 with TRBJ1-1; D gene ambiguous. This CDR3 has 13 residues. Trimming took off 0 bases at V and 4 bases at J, with 6 bases between the two ends. The CDR3 here is CASSLARSTEAFF. CDR3 in DNA: TGTGCCAGCAGTTTAGCTAGGAGCACTGAAGCTTTCTTT.

In its sample, this clonotype was seen many times. The chain joins TRBV20-1 to TRBJ2-1; no clear D gene. Per germline, CDR1 DFQATT and CDR2 SNEGSKA (reference sequence). This CDR3 has 13 amino acids. V was trimmed by 1 base and J by 5 bases, leaving 9 bases between them. As DNA, the CDR3 is TGCAGTGCTAGAGGGACGAGGCACAATGAGCAGTTCTTC. Amino acid sequence: CSARGTRHNEQFF.

In its sample, this clonotype was seen many times. The CDR3 DNA is TGCAGTGCTTCGGACAGGGGGCGGCGAACTGAAGCTTTCTTT. Translating gives CSASDRGRRTEAFF. The V gene is TRBV20-1, the J gene TRBJ1-1; 11 bases map to TRBD1. This CDR3 contains 14 residues. V shed 5 bases, J shed 5 bases, and the junction held 7 bases outside the gene matches. Per the germline V gene, CDR1 is DFQATT and CDR2 is SNEGSKA (reference sequence).

This clonotype was observed many times. The chain employs TRBV3-1 and TRBJ2-7; no clear D gene. The length of the CDR3 is 11 residues. Germline lookup yields CDR1 LGHDT and CDR2 YNNKEL (reference sequence). The germline V and J ends were trimmed by 2 bases and 5 bases, with 4 bases remaining between them. CDR3 residues: CASSQLHEQYF. As DNA, the CDR3 is TGTGCCAGCAGCCAACTCCACGAGCAGTACTTC.

This clonotype was counted many times. V usage is TRBV5-1 and J usage is TRBJ1-2; D ambiguous. The CDR3 spans 14 residues. The V gene lost 4 bases and the J gene lost 2 bases, with 12 bases spanning the gap. The V gene's germline CDR1 is SGHRS and CDR2 YFSETQ. The CDR3, as DNA: TGCGCCAGCAGCCCTCCGGCGGGGAACTATGGCTACACCTTC. Translated, it gives CASSPPAGNYGYTF.

For this clonotype: A clone one base away is much larger, so this may be a read error. This chain links TRBV29-1 with TRBJ2-3, with D maybe TRBD2 (6 bases). Germline CDR1 SQVTM, CDR2 ANQGSEA. Trimming pared 4 bases from V and 3 bases from J, leaving 14 bases between. CDR3 length equals 14 residues. The CDR3: CSVAWGEETDTQYF. As DNA, the CDR3 is TGCAGCGTTGCATGGGGGGAAGAAACAGATACGCAGTATTTT.

The sample holds many counts of this clonotype. This chain connects TRBV5-1 to TRBJ2-7; a weak D match, TRBD1 (5 bases). The V and J ends lost 4 bases and 3 bases respectively, with 8 bases between them. The germline CDR1 and CDR2 sequences are SGHRS and YFSETQ. The CDR3 extends over 12 amino acids. The CDR3, as DNA: TGCGCCAGCAGCCCCGGACACTACGAGCAGTACTTC. It codes for CASSPGHYEQYF.

This clonotype showed up many times. This chain links TRBV25-1 with TRBJ1-2; unclear D gene. This CDR3 has 14 amino acids. V shed 6 bases and J shed 6 bases, with 17 bases lying between them. The germline CDR1 and CDR2 sequences are MGHDK and SYGVNS. The CDR3 reads CASRGIGEKNGYTF. The CDR3 nucleotides read TGTGCCAGCAGGGGAATCGGGGAAAAGAATGGCTACACCTTC.

This clonotype was seen many times. V is TRBV5-1 and J is TRBJ2-3; D is undetermined. The ends were cut back, 0 bases at V and 0 bases at J, with 8 bases in the middle. There are 15 residues in the CDR3. CDR1 and CDR2 (germline): SGHRS, YFSETQ. In nucleotides, the CDR3 is TGCGCCAGCAGCTTGGGGCCGACTAGCACAGATACGCAGTATTTT. The encoded protein is CASSLGPTSTDTQYF.

On this clonotype itself: A much larger clone differs from this one at a single base, so this may be a read error. The CDR3 does not end in the conserved phenylalanine or tryptophan, so this is likely a read error. The chain is built from TRBV5-1 and TRBJ2-3; TRBD1 agrees at 11 bases. Looked up from germline, CDR1 is SGHRS and CDR2 is YFSETQ. Losses at the gene ends were 4 bases for V and 5 bases for J; bases not matched to a gene: 9. The CDR3 loop spans 16 amino acids. The CDR3 DNA follows: TGCGCCAGCAGCCGGCCCGGACAGGGGGCGAAAGATACGCAGTATCTT. Translated, it gives CASSRPGQGAKDTQYL.

This clonotype was picked up many times. The rearrangement uses TRBV6-2 or TRBV6-3 and TRBJ2-1; D tentatively reads TRBD1 or TRBD2 (5 bases each). This CDR3 region has 15 residues. Germline lookup yields CDR1 MNHEY and CDR2 SVGEGT. The ends were cut back, 3 bases at V and 7 bases at J, with 16 bases in the middle. This chain's CDR3 is CASSYRDPVRNEQFF. In DNA form, the CDR3 reads TGTGCCAGCAGTTATAGGGACCCGGTTCGGAATGAGCAGTTCTTC.

This clonotype was seen many times. The rearrangement links TRBV5-1 to TRBJ2-5; a possible D gene is TRBD2 (6 bases). Germline lookup yields CDR1 SGHRS and CDR2 YFSETQ. Trimming removed 0 bases from V and 5 bases from J, with 11 bases in between. The CDR3 has 14 residues. As DNA, the CDR3 is TGCGCCAGCAGCTTGGACACTGGAGGGGAGACCCAGTACTTC. Translation gives CASSLDTGGETQYF. Full variable domain (outside the CDR3, taken from reference TRBV5-1 and TRBJ2-5): KAGVTQTPRYLIKTRGQQVTLSCSPISGHRSVSWYQQTPGQGLQFLFEYFSETQRNKGNFPGRFSGRQFSNSRSEMNVSTLELGDSALYLCASSLDTGGETQYFGPGTRLLVL.

This clonotype was seen a few times. CDR3 sequence (DNA): TGTGCCAGTAGTCCGCGGCACTGGGACTACGAGCAGTACTTC. Residues: CASSPRHWDYEQYF. The genes are TRBV19 and TRBJ2-7, with D hard to call. V lost 5 bases to trimming and J lost 3 bases, with 14 bases between them. This CDR3 spans 14 amino acids. CDR1 is LNHDA, CDR2 SQIVND, per germline (reference sequence). Variable domain in full (rest from reference TRBV19 and TRBJ2-7): DGGITQSPKYLFRKEGQNVTLSCEQNLNHDAMYWYRQDPGQGLRLIYYSQIVNDFQKGDIAEGYSVSREKKESFPLTVTSAQKNPTAFYLCASSPRHWDYEQYFGPGTRLTVT.

This clonotype came up many times. The rearrangement uses TRBV7-2 and TRBJ1-3; weak D call: TRBD1 (5 bases). This CDR3 has 15 amino acids. Germline values: CDR1 SGHTA, CDR2 FQGNSA. V dropped 5 bases and J dropped 3 bases, with 14 bases sitting between them. The CDR3 nucleotides read TGTGCCAGCAGCCCGGGACCGGCGCGTGGAAACACCATATATTTT. Encoded protein: CASSPGPARGNTIYF.

The chain combines TRBV7-8 with TRBJ2-2; 10 bases align to TRBD1. Germline V gene data show CDR1 as SGHVS and CDR2 as FQNEAQ. With 4 bases clipped from V and 3 bases from J, the junction kept 8 bases outside the gene matches. CDR3 length equals 17 residues. The CDR3 protein is CASSYRTGGWYTGELFF. CDR3 sequence (DNA): TGTGCCAGCAGCTACCGGACAGGGGGGTGGTACACCGGGGAGCTGTTTTTT.

This clonotype was observed many times. The V call is TRBV20-1, the J call TRBJ2-5; 8 bases match TRBD1. The CDR3 covers 16 residues. Germline assignment: CDR1 DFQATT and CDR2 SNEGSKA (reference sequence). J gave up 3 bases and V 0 bases, and 9 bases lay outside the gene matches. The CDR3 DNA follows: TGCAGTGCTAGAGATCGTCAGGGACAGGCAGAAGAGACCCAGTACTTC. It codes for CSARDRQGQAEETQYF.

This clonotype has ten or more counts. V gene TRBV7-9 combines with J gene TRBJ1-2; 8 nucleotides match TRBD1. Unmatched junction bases numbered 5, after V lost 7 bases and J lost 4 bases. The CDR3 is made up of 13 amino acids. Germline V gene lookup returns CDR1 SEHNR and CDR2 FQNEAQ (reference sequence). DNA for the CDR3: TGTGCCAGCAACAACGACAGGGGCTATGGCTACACCTTC. This translates into CASNNDRGYGYTF.

This clonotype was found many times. The chain is built from TRBV5-1 and TRBJ2-1; 7 bases match TRBD2. V trimming: 1 base; J trimming: 8 bases; junction bases outside the gene matches: 3. CDR3 length: 13 amino acids. Germline-derived CDR1 and CDR2 are SGHRS and YFSETQ. The CDR3 DNA follows: TGCGCCAGCAGCTTGTTGGCGGGGGATGAGCAGTTCTTC. Amino acids: CASSLLAGDEQFF.